This record covers a single T cell receptor beta chain. Which antigen it targets is not known. The record has no base qualities; no much larger clone is one base away. Libraries were prepared through the immunoSEQ multiplex PCR assay. DNA from the cultured and isolated CD4+ T cells underwent TCR beta CDR3 sequencing. The study's own analysis went as follows. Non-productive TCR sequences were removed, reads were trimmed to the CDR3 region, and CDR3s of at least 7 amino acids were retained. Antigen-specific clonotypes were identified with the MANAFEST web app by comparing expansion in peptide wells against reference cultures. For clones to be considered positive, expansion at FDR<0.05 versus reference and all other wells, an odds ratio above 5, and a frequency above 0.1% in two replicate wells were required. A clonotype was called cross-reactive if it was significantly expanded both in SARS-CoV-2 spike wells and in at least one common cold coronavirus spike condition. Levenshtein distance calculated with the stringdist R package was used to assess CDR3 similarity, and unrooted trees were constructed with ape in R 3.6.1. In its TCRdb copy, this immuneACCESS table keeps in-frame sequences only and misses some clones. Where compared with another copy, unresolved V genes explain less than half of these, and the others have no known cause. The V and J calls and clone size come from that table; D and trimming were worked out from the DNA. For this sample there are approximately 45,000 clones; about 75% appear just once. The ten biggest clones cover roughly 12% of the sample.

After around 10 days of culture, CD4+ T cells were isolated with the EasySep CD4+ T cell isolation kit. Convalescent patients had PCR-confirmed SARS-CoV-2 infection between March and December 2020, before Alpha, Beta and Delta variants emerged in the United States. Half of the culture medium was replaced with fresh IL-2-containing medium on days 3 and 7. Unless noted otherwise, every peptide stimulation condition was cultured in triplicate wells. PBMC were separated from whole blood using Ficoll-Paque Plus gradient centrifugation and were then either cryopreserved at -140C or used fresh. Genomic DNA was extracted from cultured CD4+ T cells with the QIAamp micro DNA kit. This entry comes from a study of vaccination effects on CD4 cells after COVID-19 (dated by TCRdb to the early 2020s). Some background on the complete study: In the ViraFEST assay, PBMC were stimulated with viral peptide pools, and antigen-specific CD4+ T cell clonotypes were then identified by expansion using TCR sequencing. Two doses of either the BNT162b2 or the mRNA-1273 mRNA SARS-CoV-2 vaccine were administered to participants. In a couple of convalescent patients, pre-vaccine samples were collected 16 days and one week ahead of the first dose, 142 and 148 days after COVID-19 diagnosis. Each well held roughly 2 million PBMC cultured in IMDM containing roughly 5% human AB serum, about 10 IU/ml IL-2 and gentamicin, along with around 9.1 ug/ml peptides. In both COVID-19 convalescent patients and infection-naive vaccine recipients, the study compared SARS-CoV-2 spike-specific CD4+ TCR repertoires from before mRNA vaccination with those from after it. The full study included ten to eleven COVID-19 convalescent patients and a few SARS-CoV-2-naive healthy vaccine recipients. The Oncomine TCR Beta short-read assay on an Illumina iSeq 100 was used to sequence cultures from other donors in the study.

V loses 0 bases of germline sequence and J loses 0 bases, and the interval between the two ends is 3 bases. The CDR3, cysteine through phenylalanine, is 13 amino acids long. The sequence is cut down to CDR3 DNA, 39 bases in frame from base 1. CDR1 SGHNT and CDR2 YYREEE were looked up in the germline V gene (reference sequence). What the research found in general, with its limitations: Marked clonal contraction was observed in both infection-induced and vaccine-induced clones at late post-vaccination timepoints, consistent with waning T cell responses. For convalescent patients, new clones induced by the vaccine made up most of the post-vaccine spike-reactive repertoire, and these new clones were largely distinct from the clones induced by infection. Limitations of the study were the small number of convalescent patients and the absence of early post-infection timepoints.

The sequencing here drew on CD4+ T cells from PBMCs cultured without peptide, taken before COVID-19 vaccination. The clonotype was recovered from a human donor who had a prior SARS-CoV-2 infection. The chain couples TRBV5-4 to TRBJ1-1; the D segment cannot be called with confidence. The CDR3 region: CASSLAVNTEAFF. The nucleotides are TGTGCCAGCAGCTTGGCTGTGAACACTGAAGCTTTCTTT. Where the CDR3 stops, the reference TRBV5-4 and TRBJ1-1 genes take over; the full variable domain is ETGVTQSPTHLIKTRGQQVTLRCSSQSGHNTVSWYQQALGQGPQFIFQYYREEENGRGNFPPRFSGLQFPNYSSELNVNALELDDSALYLCASSLAVNTEAFFGQGTRLTVV.